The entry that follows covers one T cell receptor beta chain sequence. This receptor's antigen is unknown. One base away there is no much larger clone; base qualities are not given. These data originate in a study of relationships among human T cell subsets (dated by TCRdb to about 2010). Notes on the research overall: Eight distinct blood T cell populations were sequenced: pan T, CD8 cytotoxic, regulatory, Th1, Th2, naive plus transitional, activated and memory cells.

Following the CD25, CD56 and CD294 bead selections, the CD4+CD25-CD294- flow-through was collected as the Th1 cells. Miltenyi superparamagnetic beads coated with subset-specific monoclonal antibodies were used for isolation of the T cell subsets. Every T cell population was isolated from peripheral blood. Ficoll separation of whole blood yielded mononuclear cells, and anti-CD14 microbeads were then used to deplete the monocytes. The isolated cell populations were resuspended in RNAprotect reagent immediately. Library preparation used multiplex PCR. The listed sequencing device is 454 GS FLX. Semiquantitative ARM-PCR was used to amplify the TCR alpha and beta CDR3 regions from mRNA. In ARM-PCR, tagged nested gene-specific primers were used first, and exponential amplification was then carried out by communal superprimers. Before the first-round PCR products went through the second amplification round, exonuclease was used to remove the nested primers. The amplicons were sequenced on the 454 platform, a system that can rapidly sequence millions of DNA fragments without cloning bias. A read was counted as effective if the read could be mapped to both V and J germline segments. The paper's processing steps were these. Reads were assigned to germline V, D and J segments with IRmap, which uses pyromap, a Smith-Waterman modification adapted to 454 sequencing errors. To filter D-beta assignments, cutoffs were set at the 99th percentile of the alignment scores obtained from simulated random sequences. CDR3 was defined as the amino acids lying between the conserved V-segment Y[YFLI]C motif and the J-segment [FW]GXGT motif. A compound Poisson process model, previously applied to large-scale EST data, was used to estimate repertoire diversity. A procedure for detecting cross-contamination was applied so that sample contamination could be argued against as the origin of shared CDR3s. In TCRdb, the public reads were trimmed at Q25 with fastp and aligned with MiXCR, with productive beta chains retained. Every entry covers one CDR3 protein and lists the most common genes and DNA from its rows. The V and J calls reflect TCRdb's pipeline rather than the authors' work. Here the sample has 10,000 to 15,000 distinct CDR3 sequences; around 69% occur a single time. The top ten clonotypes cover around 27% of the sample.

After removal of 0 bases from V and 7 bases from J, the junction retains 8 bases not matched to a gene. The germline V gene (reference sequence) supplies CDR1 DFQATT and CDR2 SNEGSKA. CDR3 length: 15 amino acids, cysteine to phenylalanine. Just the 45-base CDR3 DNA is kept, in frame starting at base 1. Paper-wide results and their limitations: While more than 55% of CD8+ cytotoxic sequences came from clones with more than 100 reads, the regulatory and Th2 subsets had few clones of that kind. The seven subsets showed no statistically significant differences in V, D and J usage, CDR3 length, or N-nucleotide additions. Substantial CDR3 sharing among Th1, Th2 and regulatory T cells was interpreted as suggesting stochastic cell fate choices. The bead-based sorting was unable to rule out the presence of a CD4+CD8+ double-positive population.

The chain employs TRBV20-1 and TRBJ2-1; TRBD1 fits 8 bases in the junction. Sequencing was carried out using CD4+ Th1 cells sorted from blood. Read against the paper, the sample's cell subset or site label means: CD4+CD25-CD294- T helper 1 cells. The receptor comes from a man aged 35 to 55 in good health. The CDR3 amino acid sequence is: CSARDRQGMRNEQFF. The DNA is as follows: TGCAGTGCTAGAGATCGACAGGGGATGAGGAATGAGCAGTTCTTC.